The T cell receptor beta chain under discussion was sequenced for a study of human T cells and chemical hapten exposure. Study-wide context: Subjects had 2% DPC placed on about 2 cm by about 2 cm of upper inner arm skin for sensitization. Minor volume differences among pooled libraries chiefly drove per-sample TCR yield variation. Study-level findings and limits: DPC sensitization produced no change in TCRs with frequency above 1 in 1000.

This clonotype has only a few counts. What it binds is unknown. TCRdb fed the RACE reads into MiXCR, producing one record per CDR3 protein. The sample has approximately 80,000 distinct CDR3 sequences; 7.5% to 9% are singletons. The CDR3 runs 18 residues. Trimming took 2 bases from V and 8 from J, leaving 25 bases between them. CDR1 is SEHNR, CDR2 FQNEAQ, per germline (reference sequence). Time point reported: patch test 1, 2 weeks after DPC sensitization. Treatment indicated: therapeutic diphenylcyclopropenone sensitization with weekly scalp DPC. The receptor was isolated from a woman in her thirties with alopecia areata. Some clones in this sample may be carry-over from other donors' samples. The source material was whole blood, sampled in connection with sensitization to the hapten diphenylcyclopropenone (DPC). The V call is TRBV7-9, the J call TRBJ2-1, with D uncertain. The CDR3 protein is CASSLLSSARSWYDEQFF. Here the CDR3 DNA reads TGTGCCAGCAGCTTACTGTCCTCGGCTCGAAGCTGGTACGATGAGCAGTTCTTC.